A selection of T cell receptor beta chains follows, all from one sample in a study of blood T cells in healthy people across ages. From the 5' RACE reads, TCRdb called clonotypes with MiXCR, one entry per CDR3 protein. The sample lists 450,000 to 700,000 distinct CDR3 sequences; 27% were seen once. Sequencing used blood. Receptors were obtained from a woman in her 70s in good health. Each CDR3 is given with its conserved first and last residue. The D gene is left open where the match is weak. Clone size, where shown, is once, few, many, or a class for clones that have expanded.

v_call: TRBV29-1
j_call: TRBJ1-3
d_call: NA
clone_size: NA
cdr3_aa: CSVEYQGMAGNTIYF
cdr3_nt: TGCAGCGTTGAATATCAGGGGATGGCTGGAAACACCATATATTTT

v_call: TRBV7-2
j_call: TRBJ1-4
d_call: NA
clone_size: few
cdr3_aa: CASRNAGSEKLFF
cdr3_nt: TGTGCCAGCAGGAATGCCGGGAGTGAAAAACTGTTTTTT

v_call: TRBV5-1
j_call: TRBJ2-2
d_call: TRBD1
clone_size: few
cdr3_aa: CASSFAGQEGTGELFF
cdr3_nt: TGCGCCAGCAGCTTCGCCGGACAGGAAGGAACCGGGGAGCTGTTTTTT

v_call: TRBV7-2
j_call: TRBJ2-3
d_call: NA
clone_size: NA
cdr3_aa: CASSFHGALSTDTQYF
cdr3_nt: TGTGCCAGCAGCTTTCACGGGGCCCTAAGCACAGATACGCAGTATTTT

v_call: TRBV2
j_call: TRBJ2-5
d_call: TRBD2
clone_size: NA
cdr3_aa: CASNSHKAGGGETQYF
cdr3_nt: TGTGCCAGCAACTCCCACAAAGCGGGGGGCGGGGAGACCCAGTACTTC

v_call: TRBV18
j_call: TRBJ2-4
d_call: NA
clone_size: few
cdr3_aa: CASSPQQGVAKNIQYF
cdr3_nt: TGTGCCAGCTCACCACAACAGGGAGTAGCCAAAAACATTCAGTACTTC

v_call: TRBV7-9
j_call: TRBJ1-1
d_call: NA
clone_size: once
cdr3_aa: CASLGGVGNTEAFF
cdr3_nt: TGTGCCAGTTTGGGGGGGGTGGGGAACACTGAAGCTTTCTTT

v_call: TRBV6-5
j_call: TRBJ2-7
d_call: TRBD1
clone_size: few
cdr3_aa: CASSPNRGNEQYF
cdr3_nt: TGTGCCAGCAGTCCGAACAGGGGCAACGAGCAGTACTTC

v_call: TRBV4-2
j_call: TRBJ2-3
d_call: NA
clone_size: NA
cdr3_aa: CASSQAGARRGRADTQYF
cdr3_nt: TGTGCCAGTAGCCAAGCTGGGGCTCGGCGGGGTCGGGCAGATACGCAGTATTTT

v_call: TRBV12-5
j_call: TRBJ1-5
d_call: NA
clone_size: few
cdr3_aa: CASGANDQPQHF
cdr3_nt: TGTGCTAGTGGTGCCAATGATCAGCCCCAGCATTTT

v_call: TRBV29-1
j_call: TRBJ2-7
d_call: NA
clone_size: NA
cdr3_aa: CSVAGSGYEQYF
cdr3_nt: TGCAGCGTTGCGGGATCCGGTTACGAGCAGTACTTC

v_call: TRBV18
j_call: TRBJ2-1
d_call: NA
clone_size: few
cdr3_aa: CASFTTGPQAVLF
cdr3_nt: TGTGCCAGCTTCACCACGGGACCCCAAGCAGTCCTCTTC

v_call: TRBV7-2
j_call: TRBJ2-7
d_call: TRBD2
clone_size: NA
cdr3_aa: CASSLVTSGGSEQYF
cdr3_nt: TGTGCCAGCAGCTTAGTGACTAGCGGGGGCTCCGAGCAGTACTTC